The next 13 T cell receptor beta chains were all read from a single sample in a study of human T cells and chemical hapten exposure. TCRdb re-analysed the RACE reads in MiXCR, keeping a single row per CDR3 protein. The repertoire holds some 91,000 distinct CDR3 sequences, around a quarter seen once, with 10% to 13% in the top ten. Time point reported: patch test 3, about 24 weeks after DPC sensitization. Treatment reported: therapeutic diphenylcyclopropenone sensitization with weekly scalp DPC. The material sequenced was whole blood, taken in connection with sensitization to the hapten diphenylcyclopropenone (DPC). All receptors derive from a man aged 40-50 years with alopecia areata. Some clones in this sample may be carry-over from other donors' samples.

This clonotype appeared a few times. The chain has TRBV7-8 and TRBJ2-5; unclear D gene. Germline lookup yields CDR1 SGHVS and CDR2 FQNEAQ. V dropped 0 bases and J dropped 0 bases, with 14 bases sitting between them. The CDR3 length is 17 residues. The CDR3 region is CASSLAPGSGYQETQYF. The CDR3 DNA is TGTGCCAGCAGCTTAGCGCCTGGCAGTGGGTACCAAGAGACCCAGTACTTC.

This clonotype was seen at least ten times. In DNA form, the CDR3 reads TGTGCCAGCAGTGAAGACCCGGCGCCGGGACAAGCGAACACCGGGGAGCTGTTTTTT. The encoded protein is CASSEDPAPGQANTGELFF. The chain carries TRBV2 and TRBJ2-2, with D possibly TRBD1 on 6 matching bases. The CDR3 spans 19 residues. Between the trimmed V and J ends, which lost 1 base and 0 bases, there was a span of 18 bases. Germline loops: CDR1 SNHLY, CDR2 FYNNEI.

The rearrangement links TRBV4-3 to TRBJ2-3, with 7 positions matching TRBD2. CDR3 size: 16 residues. Germline-derived CDR1 and CDR2 are LGHNA and YSLEER. Unmatched junction bases numbered 8, after V lost 0 bases and J lost 5 bases. CDR3 DNA: TGCGCCAGCAGCCAAGATATGGCGGGAGTAGGAGATACGCAGTATTTT. This translates into CASSQDMAGVGDTQYF.

This clonotype was seen a handful of times. The J gene is TRBJ2-7, the V gene TRBV2, with 8 bases that match TRBD1. The ends lost 6 bases at V and 6 bases at J; junction bases unmatched: 10. The CDR3 consists of 14 residues. Germline V gene sequence: CDR1 SNHLY, CDR2 FYNNEI. The chain's CDR3 is CASSAPDRAPEQYF. CDR3 DNA: TGTGCCAGCAGCGCACCGGACAGGGCACCCGAGCAGTACTTC.

The chain joins TRBV9 to TRBJ2-5; D gene ambiguous. Trimming removed 2 bases at V and 2 bases at J, with 7 bases between. Germline values: CDR1 SGDLS, CDR2 YYNGEE. This CDR3 has 13 residues. CDR3 loop: CASSVNCQETQYF. CDR3 DNA sequence: TGTGCCAGCAGCGTTAACTGTCAAGAGACCCAGTACTTC.

CDR3 loop: CSVLTGTGYSEQFF. The CDR3 coding sequence is TGCAGCGTCCTAACCGGGACAGGGTATAGTGAGCAGTTCTTC. The chain employs TRBV29-1 and TRBJ2-1; TRBD1 matches at 9 bases. The V segment lost 6 bases and the J segment 9 bases; nucleotides outside the gene matches: 12. The CDR3 is 14 residues long. Germline CDR1 and CDR2: SQVTM and ANQGSEA.

This clonotype came up a few times. The gene calls are TRBV6-2 or TRBV6-3 and TRBJ2-3; TRBD2 agrees at 12 bases. Germline assignment: CDR1 MNHEY and CDR2 SVGEGT. There are 18 residues in the CDR3. The V and J ends lost 5 bases and 0 bases, in that order; junction bases with no gene match: 9. The CDR3 sequence is CASSHQWTSGISTDTQYF. CDR3 coding DNA: TGTGCCAGCAGTCACCAGTGGACTAGCGGGATCAGCACAGATACGCAGTATTTT.

The sample holds a few counts of this clonotype. The chain employs TRBV6-5 and TRBJ2-7, with D perhaps given as TRBD1 or TRBD2 (5 bases each). Germline assignment: CDR1 MNHEY and CDR2 SVGAGI. The CDR3 length is 11 residues. V was cut by 5 bases and J by 9 bases, with 11 bases left in between. The CDR3 sequence: CASSPGTGQYF. The DNA of the CDR3 is TGTGCCAGCAGTCCGGGGACCGGGCAGTACTTC.

The chain has TRBV7-3 and TRBJ2-5; D is possibly TRBD1 (5 bases). The CDR3 covers 15 residues. Per the germline V gene, CDR1 is SGHTA and CDR2 is FQGTGA. V dropped 2 bases and J dropped 4 bases, with 14 bases sitting between them. The CDR3 here is CASSLGVRVGETQYF. CDR3 DNA sequence: TGTGCCAGCAGCTTAGGGGTCAGGGTAGGAGAGACCCAGTACTTC. The full variable domain, with the rest looked up from reference TRBV7-3 and TRBJ2-5, is GAGVSQTPSNKVTEKGKYVELRCDPISGHTALYWYRQSLGQGPEFLIYFQGTGAADDSGLPNDRFFAVRPEGSVSTLKIQRTERGDSAVYLCASSLGVRVGETQYFGPGTRLLVL.

The chain links TRBV20-1 to TRBJ2-7, with 7 bases that match TRBD1. Trimming at V came to 5 bases and at J to 0 bases, leaving 7 bases not matched to a gene. This CDR3 has 14 residues. The germline V gene encodes CDR1 DFQATT and CDR2 SNEGSKA (reference sequence). For the CDR3, the DNA is TGCAGTGCTGACGACAGGGTGGGCTCCTACGAGCAGTACTTC. Amino acids: CSADDRVGSYEQYF.

With respect to this clonotype: The junction differs from germline at one of its ends, possibly a read error. V and J are TRBV29-1 and TRBJ1-3, with 9 bases matching TRBD1. The germline V gene encodes CDR1 SQVTM and CDR2 ANQGSEA. The CDR3 totals 12 residues. CDR3 sequence reads: CSADPLSGQGGF. In nucleotides, the CDR3 is TGCAGCGCCGACCCGCTTTCGGGACAGGGCGGTTTT.

The CDR3 here is CASSSLDEQYF. DNA of the CDR3: TGTGCCAGCAGCTCGCTGGACGAGCAGTACTTC. The genes are TRBV3-1 and TRBJ2-7; unclear D gene. The length of the CDR3 is 11 residues. Germline V CDR1 and CDR2: LGHDT, YNNKEL (reference sequence). With 5 bases removed from V and 5 bases from J, the gap between germline ends came to 7 bases.

This chain joins TRBV11-3 and TRBJ2-1; the match to TRBD2 covers 10 bases. CDR1 and CDR2 (germline): SGHNT, YENEEA. The CDR3 covers 15 residues. With V trimmed by 4 bases and J by 7 bases, 7 bases remained unmatched. The CDR3 DNA sequence: TGTGCCAGCAGCTCTAGCGGGGGATTAGGAAATGAGCAGTTCTTC. Amino acids: CASSSSGGLGNEQFF.